The 21 T cell receptor beta chains reported below all come from one sample, sequenced in a study of blood T cell repertoires in COVID-19. Sequencing was performed with immunoSEQ multiplex PCR; in TCRdb, only in-frame clones are kept and a portion is missing. The table has around 80,000 clones, approximately 82% seen once. The sample taken for sequencing was peripheral blood. The receptor source for this set is a man aged 55 to 70 with acute or convalescent COVID-19.

The chain links TRBV11-2 to TRBJ2-7, with 10 bases identical to TRBD1. V dropped 4 bases and J dropped 3; count of bases not matched to a gene: 3. Germline CDR1 reads SGHAT; CDR2 reads FQNNGV. The CDR3 is 14 amino acids. CDR3 sequence (DNA): TGTGCCAGCAGCTCGACAGGGGGCTACTACGAGCAGTACTTC. This codes for CASSSTGGYYEQYF. The full variable domain, rest sourced from reference TRBV11-2 and TRBJ2-7, is EAGVAQSPRYKIIEKRQSVAFWCNPISGHATLYWYQQILGQGPKLLIQFQNNGVVDDSQLPKDRFSAERLKGVDSTLKIQPAKLEDSAVYLCASSSTGGYYEQYFGPGTRLTVT.

This clone was counted once. The chain is built from TRBV28 and TRBJ2-7; 10 nucleotides line up with TRBD1. Germline CDR1 reads MDHEN; CDR2 reads SYDVKM. Unmatched junction bases numbered 8, after V lost 8 bases and J lost 4 bases. This CDR3 is built from 14 residues. CDR3 sequence reads: CASYSGTGVYEQYF. The CDR3 region has the DNA TGTGCCAGCTACTCGGGGACAGGGGTTTACGAGCAGTACTTC.

This chain joins TRBV4-2 and TRBJ1-2; 9 positions match TRBD1. The CDR3 length is 18 residues. The trim removed 1 base at V and 8 bases at J, leaving 17 bases unmatched. Germline lookup yields CDR1 LGHNA and CDR2 YNFKEQ. The CDR3 loop reads CASSQVINLRQGGGGYTF. In nucleotides, the CDR3 is TGTGCCAGCAGCCAAGTAATAAATCTGAGACAGGGGGGAGGAGGCTACACCTTC.

The chain is built from TRBV27 and TRBJ1-1, with 12 bases matching TRBD1. V lost 4 bases to trimming and J lost 4 bases; unmatched junction nucleotides: 1. Germline lookup yields CDR1 MNHEY and CDR2 SMNVEV (reference sequence). The length of the CDR3 is 14 residues. The CDR3 DNA follows: TGTGCCAGCAGTTCGGGACAGGGGGCCACTGAAGCTTTCTTT. Translating gives CASSSGQGATEAFF.

The V and J genes are TRBV5-1 and TRBJ2-3; tentatively, D is TRBD2 (5 bases). From germline, CDR1 is SGHRS and CDR2 YFSETQ. V gave up 5 bases and J gave up 6 bases, with 13 bases separating them. This CDR3 region has 13 residues. The CDR3: CASRPSPGDTQYF. In nucleotides, the CDR3 is TGCGCCAGCAGGCCAAGCCCGGGGGATACGCAGTATTTT.

As DNA, the CDR3 is TGTGCCATCAGTGATCGGCAGGGGGCAGATCAGCCCCAGCATTTT. Protein sequence: CAISDRQGADQPQHF. The genes are TRBV10-3 and TRBJ1-5; 8 bases match TRBD1. Trimming removed 3 bases from V and 5 bases from J; junction bases left unmatched: 6. Germline CDR1 and CDR2: ENHRY and SYGVKD. The CDR3 length is 15 residues.

The chain is built from TRBV6-1 and TRBJ2-1; 9 nucleotides align to TRBD2. The V gene's germline CDR1 is MNHNS and CDR2 SASEGT. CDR3 size: 14 residues. With 3 bases clipped from V and 9 bases from J, the junction kept 6 bases outside the gene matches. The CDR3 region is CASSERTSVGEQFF. The CDR3 nucleotides are TGTGCCAGCAGTGAGCGGACTAGCGTTGGTGAGCAGTTCTTC.

A few counts support this clone. The V call is TRBV7-2, the J call TRBJ2-3; the match to TRBD2 covers 8 bases. Germline-derived CDR1 and CDR2 are SGHTA and FQGNSA. The CDR3 totals 15 residues. The CDR3 is CATSGGLYLGDTQYF. CDR3 nucleotides: TGTGCAACCTCGGGGGGGCTGTACCTGGGAGATACGCAGTATTTT.

With regard to this clone: Other DNA sequences in the sample encode the same CDR3. CDR3 nucleotide sequence: TGTGCCAGCCGGACTAGCGGGGGAGATACGCAGTATTTT. Translation: CASRTSGGDTQYF. V usage is TRBV19 and J usage is TRBJ2-3; 13 nucleotides align to TRBD2. Germline loops: CDR1 LNHDA, CDR2 SQIVND (reference sequence). This CDR3 region has 13 residues. V shed 9 bases, J shed 5 bases, and the junction held 2 bases outside the gene matches.

This chain joins TRBV10-1 and TRBJ1-1, with D hard to call. V was trimmed by 6 bases and J by 5 bases, leaving 7 bases between them. Germline V gives CDR1 WNHNN, CDR2 SYGVQD (reference sequence). This CDR3 has 11 amino acids. The CDR3 sequence: CASSQATEAFF. DNA of the CDR3: TGCGCCAGCAGCCAGGCAACTGAAGCTTTCTTT.

The rearrangement uses TRBV18 and TRBJ2-1; a possible D gene is TRBD1 (6 bases). This CDR3 region has 14 residues. Trimming removed 5 bases at V and 3 bases at J, with 11 bases between. CDR1 is KGHSH, CDR2 LQKENI, per germline. CDR3 sequence: CASSSKGDYNEQFF. DNA for the CDR3: TGTGCCAGCTCATCAAAGGGGGACTACAATGAGCAGTTCTTC.

The genes are TRBV27 and TRBJ2-7; TRBD1 agrees at 8 bases. CDR3 length: 15 amino acids. The junction had 7 bases not matched to a gene; V was cut back by 2 bases and J by 4 bases. CDR1 and CDR2 from the germline V gene are MNHEY and SMNVEV (reference sequence). This CDR3 reads CASSLQQGAGYEQYF. In DNA, the CDR3 is TGTGCCAGCAGTTTACAGCAGGGGGCGGGATACGAGCAGTACTTC.

This clone came up a few times. The chain combines TRBV14 with TRBJ1-6; TRBD1 matches 8 bases. The CDR3 covers 15 residues. With 5 bases clipped from V and 7 bases from J, the junction kept 7 bases outside the gene matches. Germline V CDR1 and CDR2: SGHDN, FVKESK. CDR3 residues: CASSGGQGQNSPLHF. The CDR3 DNA reads as TGTGCCAGCAGCGGAGGACAGGGACAGAATTCACCCCTCCACTTT.

This chain connects TRBV12-3 or TRBV12-4 to TRBJ2-1; D unclear. V was trimmed by 6 bases and J by 7 bases, leaving 7 bases between them. The CDR3 has 11 amino acids. The CDR3 sequence is CASSLGNEQFF. CDR3 in DNA: TGTGCCAGCAGCCTCGGGAATGAGCAGTTCTTC.

V and J are TRBV6-2 or TRBV6-3 and TRBJ2-1; no definite D call. Germline-derived CDR1 and CDR2 are MNHEY and SVGEGT. The CDR3 contains 14 residues. Trimming shortened V by 6 bases and J by 6 bases, and 15 bases separated the two germline ends. CDR3 region: CASRPQVVGNEQFF. CDR3 DNA: TGTGCCAGCAGGCCTCAGGTCGTTGGCAATGAGCAGTTCTTC.

J is TRBJ2-1 and V is TRBV5-1, with 7 bases aligning to TRBD2. CDR3 size: 15 residues. Germline V gene sequence: CDR1 SGHRS, CDR2 YFSETQ. V lost 2 bases and J lost 2; bases outside the gene matches: 4. The CDR3 reads CASSFELAAYNEQFF. CDR3 in DNA: TGCGCCAGCAGCTTCGAGCTAGCGGCCTACAATGAGCAGTTCTTC.

The chain links TRBV7-2 to TRBJ2-7; tentative D call: TRBD2 (5 bases). Germline values: CDR1 SGHTA, CDR2 FQGNSA. This CDR3 contains 14 residues. Trimming removed 4 bases from V and 4 bases from J, with 14 bases in between. The CDR3 loop reads CASSWVLTGYEQYF. The CDR3 region has the DNA TGTGCCAGCAGCTGGGTACTCACGGGGTACGAGCAGTACTTC.

V gene TRBV5-1 combines with J gene TRBJ1-4; the match to TRBD1 covers 11 bases. Germline V gene data show CDR1 as SGHRS and CDR2 as YFSETQ. The CDR3 covers 17 residues. The trim removed 5 bases at V and 7 bases at J, leaving 13 bases unmatched. The CDR3 reads CASSHGTGGITAEKLFF. Written as DNA, the CDR3 is TGCGCCAGCAGTCACGGGACAGGGGGAATTACGGCTGAAAAACTGTTTTTT.

The rearrangement uses TRBV24-1 and TRBJ2-6, with D possibly being TRBD2 (5 bases). The CDR3 covers 17 residues. In germline, CDR1 is KGHDR, CDR2 SFDVKD. The germline V and J ends were trimmed by 2 bases and 0 bases, with 10 bases remaining between them. CDR3 protein: CATSDSTGISGANVLTF. Written as DNA, the CDR3 is TGTGCCACCAGTGATTCAACGGGAATCTCTGGGGCCAACGTCCTGACTTTC.

The chain carries TRBV19 and TRBJ1-1; TRBD1 agrees at 8 bases. V lost 5 bases, J lost 10 bases, and 9 bases stayed unmatched. CDR1 is LNHDA, CDR2 SQIVND, per germline (reference sequence). This CDR3 region has 13 residues. The chain's CDR3 is CASSDRGVDGAFF. For the CDR3, the DNA is TGTGCCAGTAGTGACAGGGGCGTTGATGGAGCTTTCTTT.

The V and J genes are TRBV2 and TRBJ2-7, with D unclear. Deletions cut 0 bases from V and 4 bases from J, with 13 bases between. The germline CDR1 and CDR2 sequences are SNHLY and FYNNEI. The CDR3 length is 15 residues. The CDR3 here is CASSEAHPPQYEQYF. Written as DNA, the CDR3 is TGTGCCAGCAGTGAAGCGCACCCTCCCCAGTACGAGCAGTACTTC. The entire variable domain, with the rest obtained from reference TRBV2 and TRBJ2-7, is as follows: EPEVTQTPSHQVTQMGQEVILRCVPISNHLYFYWYRQILGQKVEFLVSFYNNEISEKSEIFDDQFSVERPDGSNFTLKIRSTKLEDSAMYFCASSEAHPPQYEQYFGPGTRLTVT.